Below are 14 T cell receptor beta chains sequenced from a single sample in a study of CD8 T cells in Susac syndrome. Reverse transcription used about 0.45 to 1 ug RNA and random hexamers. Each CDR3 protein is one row after TCRdb ran MiXCR on the immunoSEQ multiplex PCR reads. The sample carries 250,000 to 300,000 distinct CDR3 sequences, around 83% recorded once. The specimen sequenced was CD8+ T cells from PBMCs. The receptors derive from a human donor with multiple sclerosis.

Here the CDR3 DNA reads TGTGCCAGCAGTGAAAAGGGTAGGCGCGAGCAGTACTTC. Its translation: CASSEKGRREQYF. V usage is TRBV2 and J usage is TRBJ2-7; D uncertain. V was cut by 2 bases and J by 6 bases, with 11 bases left in between. This CDR3 is built from 13 residues. CDR1 SNHLY and CDR2 FYNNEI come from the germline V gene.

The rearrangement uses TRBV5-1 and TRBJ2-1; possible D gene TRBD1, 6 bases. From germline, CDR1 is SGHRS and CDR2 YFSETQ. V lost 2 bases, J lost 8 bases, and 11 bases lay in between. The CDR3 runs 13 residues. The CDR3 nucleotides read TGCGCCAGCAGCTTAGCCAGGGGCGATGAGCAGTTCTTC. Protein product: CASSLARGDEQFF.

This clonotype was recorded only once. V usage is TRBV7-9 and J usage is TRBJ2-7; 7 bases fit TRBD1. The CDR3 loop spans 16 amino acids. With 3 bases clipped from V and 0 bases from J, the junction kept 8 bases outside the gene matches. CDR1 and CDR2 from the germline V gene are SEHNR and FQNEAQ (reference sequence). Here the CDR3 DNA reads TGTGCCAGCAGCTTTAAGGACAGGTCTCTCTCCTACGAGCAGTACTTC. This encodes CASSFKDRSLSYEQYF.

The chain joins TRBV3-1 to TRBJ1-4; D remains ambiguous. Trimming pared 1 base from V and 5 bases from J, leaving 14 bases between. This CDR3 has 16 amino acids. Germline assignment: CDR1 LGHDT and CDR2 YNNKEL (reference sequence). CDR3 residues: CASSQGTLTRNEKLFF. As DNA, the CDR3 is TGTGCCAGCAGCCAAGGGACCCTGACGAGGAATGAAAAACTGTTTTTT.

The chain has TRBV12-5 and TRBJ2-7; tentatively, D is TRBD1 (5 bases). The CDR3 is made up of 14 amino acids. In germline, CDR1 is LGHNT, CDR2 FRNRAP. V shed 4 bases and J shed 2 bases, with 12 bases lying between them. The CDR3 region is CASGSKQEPYEQYF. CDR3 bases: TGTGCTAGTGGTTCAAAACAGGAACCCTACGAGCAGTACTTC.

V gene TRBV7-9 combines with J gene TRBJ2-3; D assignment may be TRBD1 or TRBD2 (5 bases each). The CDR3 is made up of 13 amino acids. Germline values: CDR1 SEHNR, CDR2 FQNEAQ (reference sequence). V was pared by 3 bases and J by 6 bases, with 10 bases between. The CDR3 DNA reads as TGTGCCAGCAGCTTGGGGACCAGGGATACGCAGTATTTT. It encodes CASSLGTRDTQYF.

This rearrangement joins TRBV20-1 to TRBJ1-5; TRBD1 might be the D (5 bases). The germline V gene has CDR1 DFQATT and CDR2 SNEGSKA (reference sequence). The CDR3 sequence is 15 residues long. Trimming removed 6 bases at V and 5 bases at J, with 20 bases between. In DNA form, the CDR3 reads TGCAGTGCCAAGGACACGCGGGACGTATATCAGCCCCAGCATTTT. Its translation: CSAKDTRDVYQPQHF.

This clonotype was recorded only once. The rearrangement uses TRBV7-6 and TRBJ2-7, with 8 bases identical to TRBD2. The CDR3 contains 17 residues. CDR1 SGHVS and CDR2 FNYEAQ come from the germline V gene. The ends lost 0 bases at V and 3 bases at J; junction bases unmatched: 10. The CDR3 loop reads CASSLAAGTRGDYEQYF. CDR3 sequence (DNA): TGTGCCAGCAGCTTAGCAGCCGGGACTAGAGGGGACTACGAGCAGTACTTC.

The rearrangement joins TRBV25-1 to TRBJ1-2; 9 bases agree with TRBD1. Germline lookup yields CDR1 MGHDK and CDR2 SYGVNS. After removal of 1 base from V and 4 bases from J, the junction contained 4 bases not matched to a gene. The CDR3 consists of 15 residues. CDR3 in amino acids: CASSEWGQGTYGYTF. The DNA for the CDR3 is TGTGCCAGCAGTGAATGGGGACAGGGTACCTATGGCTACACCTTC.

The CDR3 region has the DNA TGTGCCAGCAGTACTTACAGCCGGGGGCTTCAGCCCCAGCATTTT. Its translation is CASSTYSRGLQPQHF. J is TRBJ1-5 and V is TRBV28; D might be TRBD1 (6 bases). The CDR3 runs 15 residues. Trimming stripped 5 bases from V and 6 bases from J, with 17 bases between. Looked up from germline, CDR1 is MDHEN and CDR2 is SYDVKM.

This chain uses TRBV10-3 with TRBJ2-1; 8 nucleotides line up with TRBD2. V lost 0 bases and J lost 3; bases outside the gene matches: 4. The CDR3 contains 16 residues. Germline CDR1 and CDR2: ENHRY and SYGVKD. The DNA of the CDR3 is TGTGCCATCAGTGAGTCGATGGCGGGAGGCTACAATGAGCAGTTCTTC. Translation gives CAISESMAGGYNEQFF.

Turning to this clonotype: Relative to the germline gene, one junction end is altered; a read error may explain this. V and J are TRBV20-1 and TRBJ2-7; tentative D call: TRBD2 (6 bases). The CDR3 is 14 residues long. Germline V CDR1 and CDR2: DFQATT, SNEGSKA (reference sequence). CDR3 in DNA: TGCGGTGCCTATCTTCGGGGGACCCCCTACGAGCAGTACTTC. Translating gives CGAYLRGTPYEQYF.

This chain joins TRBV29-1 and TRBJ2-7, with 10 nucleotides matching TRBD1. Germline V gene sequence: CDR1 SQVTM, CDR2 ANQGSEA. There are 13 residues in the CDR3. Unmatched junction bases numbered 7, after V lost 6 bases and J lost 5 bases. This chain's CDR3 is CSVLDRGNDEQYF. The CDR3 DNA is TGCAGCGTGCTGGACAGGGGGAATGACGAGCAGTACTTC.

The rearrangement joins TRBV7-9 to TRBJ2-5, with 9 bases lining up with TRBD2. Trimming cost V 2 bases and J 0 bases; bases outside gene matches: 1. Germline V gene lookup returns CDR1 SEHNR and CDR2 FQNEAQ (reference sequence). CDR3 length: 15 residues. CDR3 bases: TGTGCCAGCAGCTTACTAGCGGGATACCAAGAGACCCAGTACTTC. It encodes CASSLLAGYQETQYF.